This entry lists 17 T cell receptor beta chains sequenced from one sample in a study of T cell responses to AZD1222 COVID-19 vaccine. Measured with immunoSEQ multiplex PCR; TCRdb has only the in-frame clones, and not every one. The sample includes 150,000 to 200,000 clones, 90% to 95% of them seen just once. The sequenced sample was peripheral blood, obtained 28 days after the second AZD1222 dose. The receptors here all came from an adult who received the AZD1222 COVID-19 vaccine.

V usage is TRBV28 and J usage is TRBJ2-3, with 7 nucleotides matching TRBD1. Looked up from germline, CDR1 is MDHEN and CDR2 is SYDVKM. Trimming at V came to 5 bases and at J to 1 base, leaving 6 bases not matched to a gene. This CDR3 spans 15 amino acids. The CDR3 DNA reads as TGTGCCAGCAGTGCCGACAGGGTGGGCACAGATACGCAGTATTTT. As protein: CASSADRVGTDTQYF.

The genes are TRBV6-5 and TRBJ1-1; D possibly corresponds to TRBD1 (6 bases). The CDR3 runs to 13 residues. Germline CDR1 and CDR2: MNHEY and SVGAGI. V was shortened by 2 bases and J by 4 bases, with 8 bases between the two germline ends. CDR3 sequence: CASSYIQGTEAFF. CDR3 DNA sequence: TGTGCCAGCAGTTACATACAGGGCACTGAAGCTTTCTTT.

The chain carries TRBV7-6 and TRBJ2-1; D is undetermined. The CDR3 is 16 amino acids. Germline V lookup: CDR1 SGHVS, CDR2 FNYEAQ. V lost 5 bases, J lost 4 bases, and 18 bases lay in between. CDR3 sequence reads: CASSPPVAGGYNEQFF. In nucleotides, the CDR3 is TGTGCCAGCAGCCCCCCGGTAGCAGGCGGTTACAATGAGCAGTTCTTC. The full variable domain, its missing parts supplied by reference TRBV7-6 and TRBJ2-1, is GAGVSQSPRYKVTKRGQDVALRCDPISGHVSLYWYRQALGQGPEFLTYFNYEAQQDKSGLPNDRFSAERPEGSISTLTIQRTEQRDSAMYRCASSPPVAGGYNEQFFGPGTRLTVL.

The rearrangement joins TRBV9 to TRBJ2-6; no reliable D call. The CDR3 is made up of 20 amino acids. The V end lost 3 bases, the J end lost 0 bases, and 22 bases lay between the germline ends. CDR1 is SGDLS, CDR2 YYNGEE, per germline. The CDR3 DNA sequence: TGTGCCAGCAGCGATACCCCTTACCCCCGCCCGGACTCTGGGGCCAACGTCCTGACTTTC. It specifies CASSDTPYPRPDSGANVLTF.

V and J are TRBV1 and TRBJ1-5; TRBD1 is the table's D call, not checked against the DNA. TRBV1 is classified as a pseudogene. There are 18 residues in the CDR3. The CDR3 region has the DNA TGCACCAGCAGCCAAGCCGCAAGAGACAGGGTACTCAATCAGCCCCAGCATTTT. It codes for CTSSQAARDRVLNQPQHF.

This chain's CDR3 is CATSEGQGLAAYEQYF. The CDR3, as DNA: TGTGCCACCAGTGAGGGACAAGGACTAGCGGCCTACGAGCAGTACTTC. The rearrangement links TRBV24-1 to TRBJ2-7; 10 bases are shared with TRBD2. Germline CDR1 reads KGHDR; CDR2 reads SFDVKD. Trimming took 4 bases from V and 2 from J; bases not matched to a gene: 7. The CDR3 has 16 residues.

The rearrangement joins TRBV12-3 or TRBV12-4 to TRBJ2-7; TRBD2 is a possible D gene (5 bases). The CDR3 covers 11 residues. Trimming took off 5 bases at V and 3 bases at J, with 5 bases between the two ends. In DNA form, the CDR3 reads TGTGCCAGCAGTGAGGGCTACGAGCAGTACTTC. Protein sequence: CASSEGYEQYF.

This CDR3 reads CAWSRGQPPLREQYF. The CDR3 DNA reads TGTGCCTGGAGCCGCGGACAGCCACCCCTCCGCGAGCAGTACTTC. This chain connects TRBV30 to TRBJ2-7; possible D gene TRBD1, 6 bases. The length of the CDR3 is 15 residues. The V gene lost 3 bases and the J gene lost 6 bases, with 21 bases spanning the gap. CDR1 GTSNPN and CDR2 SVGIG come from the germline V gene (reference sequence).

The J gene is TRBJ2-3, the V gene TRBV28; D is uncertain. V gave up 6 bases and J gave up 7 bases, with 8 bases separating them. The V gene's germline CDR1 is MDHEN and CDR2 SYDVKM. The CDR3 contains 11 residues. The CDR3 DNA reads as TGTGCCAGCAGCCAAGGGCATACGCAGTATTTT. Amino acids: CASSQGHTQYF. The full variable domain, rest sourced from reference TRBV28 and TRBJ2-3, is DVKVTQSSRYLVKRTGEKVFLECVQDMDHENMFWYRQDPGLGLRLIYFSYDVKMKEKGDIPEGYSVSREKKERFSLILESASTNQTSMYLCASSQGHTQYFGPGTRLTVL.

About this clone: At one end, the junction sequence differs from germline, possibly due to a read error. In DNA form, the CDR3 reads TGTGCCAGCAGTGACTCTCAGCCCCAGCATTTT. Translated, it gives CASSDSQPQHF. V usage is TRBV6-5 and J usage is TRBJ1-5; no clear D gene. Per germline, CDR1 MNHEY and CDR2 SVGAGI. The CDR3 runs to 11 residues.

V usage is TRBV7-6 and J usage is TRBJ1-1; D unclear. Trimming shortened V by 5 bases and J by 2 bases, and 18 bases separated the two germline ends. This CDR3 is built from 16 residues. The germline gives CDR1 SGHVS, CDR2 FNYEAQ. CDR3 region: CASSPSGVGSNTEAFF. The CDR3 nucleotides are TGTGCCAGCAGCCCCAGTGGCGTCGGCAGCAACACTGAAGCTTTCTTT.

The chain recombines TRBV6-5 with TRBJ1-4; D is perhaps TRBD1 (6 bases). The germline V and J ends were trimmed by 5 bases and 7 bases, with 14 bases remaining between them. Germline lookup yields CDR1 MNHEY and CDR2 SVGAGI. The CDR3 sequence is 14 residues long. The DNA for the CDR3 is TGTGCCAGCAGTCCGACAGGTCGTGGTGAAAAACTGTTTTTT. This encodes CASSPTGRGEKLFF.

The V gene is TRBV9, the J gene TRBJ1-5; D perhaps matches TRBD1 (6 bases). There are 19 residues in the CDR3. With 0 bases removed from V and 4 bases from J, the gap between germline ends came to 23 bases. Germline CDR1 reads SGDLS; CDR2 reads YYNGEE. The CDR3 sequence: CASSVEGYREGELNQPQHF. The DNA for the CDR3 is TGTGCCAGCAGCGTAGAGGGATACAGGGAGGGGGAGCTAAATCAGCCCCAGCATTTT.

This sequence joins TRBV5-3 and TRBJ2-3, with TRBD1 identical over 7 bases. TRBV5-3 counts as an open reading frame of uncertain function. V lost 4 bases to trimming and J lost 0 bases; unmatched junction nucleotides: 5. There are 15 residues in the CDR3. CDR3 sequence reads: CARSLEGASTDTQYF. CDR3 sequence (DNA): TGTGCCAGAAGCCTAGAGGGGGCGAGCACAGATACGCAGTATTTT.

The chain links TRBV28 to TRBJ1-3; D gene uncertain. Trimming left V 2 bases short and J 1 base short, with 9 bases between. Germline CDR1 reads MDHEN; CDR2 reads SYDVKM. The CDR3 is 15 residues long. CDR3 region: CASSLPANSGNTIYF. In DNA, the CDR3 is TGTGCCAGCAGTTTACCGGCAAATTCTGGAAACACCATATATTTT.

The V and J genes are TRBV7-2 and TRBJ1-6, with D possibly TRBD1 on 6 matching bases. Germline CDR1 is SGHTA and CDR2 is FQGNSA. The CDR3 has 15 residues. V shed 1 base and J shed 7 bases, with 11 bases lying between them. CDR3 region: CASSLVPGANSPLHF. The CDR3, as DNA: TGTGCCAGCAGCTTAGTGCCAGGGGCCAATTCACCCCTCCACTTT.

The chain links TRBV7-2 to TRBJ1-1; the D is unclear. In germline, CDR1 is SGHTA, CDR2 FQGNSA. CDR3 length: 14 amino acids. V lost 4 bases, J lost 3 bases, and 12 bases lay in between. The DNA for the CDR3 is TGTGCCAGCAGCTCCGGGTCGGGGTACACTGAAGCTTTCTTT. Amino acid sequence: CASSSGSGYTEAFF. Full variable domain (outside the CDR3, taken from reference TRBV7-2 and TRBJ1-1): GAGVSQSPSNKVTEKGKDVELRCDPISGHTALYWYRQSLGQGLEFLIYFQGNSAPDKSGLPSDRFSAERTGGSVSTLTIQRTQQEDSAVYLCASSSGSGYTEAFFGQGTRLTVV.